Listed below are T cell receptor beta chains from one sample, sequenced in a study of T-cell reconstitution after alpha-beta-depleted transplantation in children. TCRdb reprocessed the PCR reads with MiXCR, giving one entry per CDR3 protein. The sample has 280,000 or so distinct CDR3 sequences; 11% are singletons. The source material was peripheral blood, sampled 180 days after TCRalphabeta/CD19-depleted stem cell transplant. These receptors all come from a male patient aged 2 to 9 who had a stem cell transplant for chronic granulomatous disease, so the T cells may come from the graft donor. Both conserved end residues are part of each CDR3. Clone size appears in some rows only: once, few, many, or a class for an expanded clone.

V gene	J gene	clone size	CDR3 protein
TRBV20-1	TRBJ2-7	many	CSARDLGLTPYEQYF
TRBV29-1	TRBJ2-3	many	CSVAASADGDTQYF
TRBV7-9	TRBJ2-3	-	CASSHTAAGDF
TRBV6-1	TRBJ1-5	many	CASSVQGASNQPQHF
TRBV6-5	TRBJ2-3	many	CASSYSGTEDTQYF
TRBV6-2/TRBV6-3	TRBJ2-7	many	CASSYPQQGAFFSYEQYF
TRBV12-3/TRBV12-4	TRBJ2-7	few	CASSGVGTAPYEQYF
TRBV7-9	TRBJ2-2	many	CASSLSGGTNTGELFF
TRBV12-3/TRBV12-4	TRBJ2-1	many	CASSHPWDHEYNEQFF
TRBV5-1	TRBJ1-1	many	CASSFGQGAMNTEAFF
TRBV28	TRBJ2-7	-	CASRAQSSYEQYF
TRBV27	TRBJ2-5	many	CASSLARGETQYF
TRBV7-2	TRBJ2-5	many	CASSFGGGGETQYF
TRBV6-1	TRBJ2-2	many	CASMGHYTGELFF
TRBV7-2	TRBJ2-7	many	CASRKTSGRAPGEQYF
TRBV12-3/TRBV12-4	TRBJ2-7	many	CASSVYRSYEQYF
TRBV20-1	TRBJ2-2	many	CSATGPSNTGELFF
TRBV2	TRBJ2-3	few	CASSPRDRVAPTADTQYF
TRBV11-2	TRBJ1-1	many	CASSLEGMVIEAFF
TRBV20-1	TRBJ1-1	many	CSARWYRGFGTEAFF
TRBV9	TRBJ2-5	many	CASSVVPGKQETQYF
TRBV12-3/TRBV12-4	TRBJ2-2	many	CASSLRRELFF
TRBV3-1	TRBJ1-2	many	CASSQNRQNGYTF
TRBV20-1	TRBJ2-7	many	CSARARASYEQYF
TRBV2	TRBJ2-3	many	CASRDRRGVGGTDTQYF
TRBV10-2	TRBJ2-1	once	CASNDPRSYNEQFF
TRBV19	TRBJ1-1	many	CASSMGQHMNTEAFF
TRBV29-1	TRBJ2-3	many	CSVIADTQYF
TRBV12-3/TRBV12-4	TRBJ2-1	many	CASSFWGSEQFF
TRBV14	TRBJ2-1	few	CASSQDWRSEQFF
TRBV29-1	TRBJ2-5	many	CSVSSGRASTQYF
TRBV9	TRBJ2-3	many	CASSVVGGGTDTQYF
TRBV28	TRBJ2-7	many	CASSLAGLAGGYEQYF
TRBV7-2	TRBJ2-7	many	CASSRGTPYEQYF
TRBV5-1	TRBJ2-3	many	CASSSTSDTQYF
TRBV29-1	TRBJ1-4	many	CSVRVAGEKLFF
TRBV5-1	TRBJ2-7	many	CASSFADLSYEQYF
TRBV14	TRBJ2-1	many	CASSQGLAVFYGEQFF
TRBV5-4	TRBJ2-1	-	CASSFGLVCNEQFF
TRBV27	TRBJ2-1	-	CASSLSSSRDSEQFF
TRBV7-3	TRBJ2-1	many	CASSPRDSYNEQFF
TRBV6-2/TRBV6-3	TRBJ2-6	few	CASSYNRAGANVLTF
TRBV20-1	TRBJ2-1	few	CSALGRESVGGDTEQFF
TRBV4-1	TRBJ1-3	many	CASSQRTDGNTIYF
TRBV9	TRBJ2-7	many	CASSGTPGPAYEQYF
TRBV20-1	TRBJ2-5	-	CSASQGGRRETQYF
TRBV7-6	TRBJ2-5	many	CASSHAGTGVQETQYF
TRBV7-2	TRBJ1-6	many	CASSLVGTGGSPLHF
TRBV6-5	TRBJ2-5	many	CASSYSASGDQETQYF
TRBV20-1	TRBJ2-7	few	CSARDLERSGILYEQYF
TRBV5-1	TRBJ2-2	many	CASRGLTGTNTGELFF
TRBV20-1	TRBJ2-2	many	CSARSGAGNTGELFF
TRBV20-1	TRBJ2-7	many	CSAKGDSYEQYF